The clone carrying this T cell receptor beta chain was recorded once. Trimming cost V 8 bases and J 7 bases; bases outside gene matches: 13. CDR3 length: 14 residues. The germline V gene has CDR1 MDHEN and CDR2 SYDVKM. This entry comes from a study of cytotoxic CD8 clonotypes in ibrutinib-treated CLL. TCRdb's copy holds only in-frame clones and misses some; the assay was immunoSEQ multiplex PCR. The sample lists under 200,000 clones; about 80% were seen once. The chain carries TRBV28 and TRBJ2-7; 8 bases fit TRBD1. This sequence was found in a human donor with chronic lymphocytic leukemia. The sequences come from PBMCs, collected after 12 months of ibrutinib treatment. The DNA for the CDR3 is TGTGCCAGCCAGATCAGGACAGGGCCTTGGGAGCAGTACTTC. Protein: CASQIRTGPWEQYF.